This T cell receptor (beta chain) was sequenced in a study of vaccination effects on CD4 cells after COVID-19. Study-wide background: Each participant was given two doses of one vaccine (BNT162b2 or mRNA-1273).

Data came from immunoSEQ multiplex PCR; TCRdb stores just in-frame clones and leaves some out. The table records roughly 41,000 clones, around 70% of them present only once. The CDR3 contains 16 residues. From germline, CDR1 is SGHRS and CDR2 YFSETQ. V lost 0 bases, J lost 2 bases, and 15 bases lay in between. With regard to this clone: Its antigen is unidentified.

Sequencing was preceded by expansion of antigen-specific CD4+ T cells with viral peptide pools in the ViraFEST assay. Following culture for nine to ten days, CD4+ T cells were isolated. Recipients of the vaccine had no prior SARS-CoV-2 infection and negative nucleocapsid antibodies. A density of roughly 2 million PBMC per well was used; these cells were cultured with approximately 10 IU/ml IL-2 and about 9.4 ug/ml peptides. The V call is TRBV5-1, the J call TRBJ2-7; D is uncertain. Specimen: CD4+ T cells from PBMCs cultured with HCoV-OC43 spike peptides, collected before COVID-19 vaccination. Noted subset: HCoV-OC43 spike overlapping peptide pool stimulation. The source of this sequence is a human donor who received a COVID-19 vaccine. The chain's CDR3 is CASSLVPDQVPYEQYF. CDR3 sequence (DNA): TGCGCCAGCAGCTTGGTACCCGATCAGGTGCCCTACGAGCAGTACTTC.